This T cell receptor (beta chain) was captured by sequencing in a study of graft-versus-host responses after intestinal transplantation. Study details: Grafts were multivisceral, liver-intestinal, or isolated intestinal. Following induction with anti-thymocyte globulin, all recipients were given tacrolimus and steroids for three to four years. Study conclusions and caveats: The recipient marrow held GvH clones, and some of them showed up first in ileum or blood. The presence of high graft-versus-host to host-versus-graft clonal ratios in allografts characterized patients with graft-donor T cell macrochimerism.

In the case of this clone: The antigen is undetermined.

The repertoire was sequenced with immunoSEQ multiplex PCR; TCRdb's copy has only in-frame clones and lacks some. The repertoire has 130,000 to 150,000 clones, nearly 95% of them found once; the top ten carry 0.15% to 0.2%. The V gene's germline CDR1 is MDHEN and CDR2 SYDVKM. Trimming pared 8 bases from V and 3 bases from J, leaving 10 bases between. This CDR3 region has 13 residues. The gene calls are TRBV28 and TRBJ2-2, with D possibly called TRBD1 or TRBD2 (5 bases each). The starting material was unstimulated CD4+ T cells sorted from spleen or lymph node cells, obtained before intestinal transplant. The source of this sequence is a human donor who received an intestinal transplant. The CDR3 DNA reads TGTGCCAGCGGGAGAGGGGACACCGGGGAGCTGTTTTTT. Amino acids: CASGRGDTGELFF.